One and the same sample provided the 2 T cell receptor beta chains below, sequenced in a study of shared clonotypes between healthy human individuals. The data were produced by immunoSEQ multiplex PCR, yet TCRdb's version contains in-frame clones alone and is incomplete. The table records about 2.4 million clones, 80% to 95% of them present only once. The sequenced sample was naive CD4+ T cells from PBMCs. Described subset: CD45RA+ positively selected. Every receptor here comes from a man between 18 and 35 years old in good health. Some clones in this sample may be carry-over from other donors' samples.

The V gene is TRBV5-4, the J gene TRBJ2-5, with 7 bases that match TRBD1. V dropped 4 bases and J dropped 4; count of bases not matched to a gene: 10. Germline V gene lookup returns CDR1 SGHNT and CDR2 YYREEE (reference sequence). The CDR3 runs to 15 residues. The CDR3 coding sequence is TGTGCCAGCAGCATCGTACAGGGGATGGGAGAGACCCAGTACTTC. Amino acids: CASSIVQGMGETQYF.

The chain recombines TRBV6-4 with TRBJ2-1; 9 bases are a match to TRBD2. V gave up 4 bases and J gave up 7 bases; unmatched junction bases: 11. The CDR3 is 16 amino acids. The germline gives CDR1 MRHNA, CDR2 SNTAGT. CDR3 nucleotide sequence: TGTGCCAGCAGTGTCTACGCTAGCGGGAATCTAAATGAGCAGTTCTTC. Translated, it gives CASSVYASGNLNEQFF.